These 23 T cell receptor beta chains were sequenced from one sample in a study of blood T cell repertoires in COVID-19. The table came from immunoSEQ multiplex PCR; TCRdb's copy has only in-frame clones and leaves some out. The sample shows 200,000 to 250,000 clones, 75% to 85% of them seen only once. The sequenced material came from PBMCs or T cells enriched from blood (not recorded which). The receptors derive from a woman aged 45-60 years with acute COVID-19.

The V call is TRBV5-1, the J call TRBJ2-1; TRBD2 aligns across 8 bases. Germline-derived CDR1 and CDR2 are SGHRS and YFSETQ. The CDR3 is 14 residues long. V dropped 3 bases and J dropped 7; count of bases not matched to a gene: 6. Here the CDR3 DNA reads TGCGCCAGCAGCTGGCTAGCGGGTAGTAATGAGCAGTTCTTC. Its translation is CASSWLAGSNEQFF.

This chain joins TRBV10-3 and TRBJ2-3, with 10 positions matching TRBD2. This CDR3 has 15 amino acids. Losses at the gene ends were 2 bases for V and 7 bases for J; bases not matched to a gene: 6. Germline CDR1 and CDR2: ENHRY and SYGVKD. The DNA of the CDR3 is TGTGCCATCAGTGAGAGCGGGGGGGCCTCAAATACGCAGTATTTT. Translating it yields CAISESGGASNTQYF.

The DNA for the CDR3 is TGTGCCAGCTCACCCGGCCCAACAGGGGCCTACAATGAGCAGTTCTTC. This encodes CASSPGPTGAYNEQFF. The chain couples TRBV18 to TRBJ2-1, with 7 bases fitting TRBD1. The CDR3 length is 16 residues. V lost 3 bases to trimming and J lost 2 bases; unmatched junction nucleotides: 7. Germline CDR1 KGHSH, CDR2 LQKENI.

This chain uses TRBV5-6 with TRBJ2-5; TRBD1 might be the D (5 bases). With 2 bases removed from V and 6 bases from J, the gap between germline ends came to 14 bases. Germline V CDR1 and CDR2: SGHDT, YYEEEE. This CDR3 contains 14 residues. In nucleotides, the CDR3 is TGTGCCAGCAGCTTATCTGCAGGGAAAAAGACCCAGTACTTC. Its translation is CASSLSAGKKTQYF.

The chain couples TRBV30 to TRBJ1-5, with 7 bases matching TRBD1. Germline V gene data show CDR1 as GTSNPN and CDR2 as SVGIG (reference sequence). The CDR3 loop spans 16 amino acids. J gave up 7 bases and V 0 bases, and 12 bases lay outside the gene matches. CDR3 loop: CAWSVRWTTGPQPQHF. The CDR3 coding sequence is TGTGCCTGGAGTGTAAGGTGGACGACAGGGCCCCAGCCCCAGCATTTT.

The rearrangement links TRBV30 to TRBJ1-2; 8 bases line up with TRBD1. V lost 0 bases, J lost 3 bases, and 6 bases stayed unmatched. Germline CDR1 is GTSNPN and CDR2 is SVGIG (reference sequence). The CDR3 contains 15 residues. The chain's CDR3 is CAWSVGRGRHYGYTF. The CDR3 DNA reads as TGTGCCTGGAGTGTGGGCAGGGGGCGGCACTATGGCTACACCTTC.

The chain links TRBV2 to TRBJ1-1; TRBD1 aligns across 9 bases. V lost 0 bases, J lost 5 bases, and 4 bases stayed unmatched. The CDR3 consists of 15 residues. CDR1 SNHLY and CDR2 FYNNEI come from the germline V gene. CDR3 in DNA: TGTGCCAGCAGTGAAGCGGGACAGGGAAGGACTGAAGCTTTCTTT. Its protein is CASSEAGQGRTEAFF.

This clone was picked up one time. The chain combines TRBV3-1 (or the pseudogene TRBV3-2) with TRBJ2-7, with D maybe TRBD2 (5 bases). CDR1 LGHDT and CDR2 YNNKEL come from the germline V gene (reference sequence). The CDR3 spans 15 residues. The V and J ends lost 0 bases and 3 bases respectively, with 12 bases between them. In DNA form, the CDR3 reads TGTGCCAGCAGCCAAGATTGGGAGAGGCACTACGAGCAGTACTTC. It specifies CASSQDWERHYEQYF.

The chain employs TRBV4-3 and TRBJ1-2, with 7 bases lining up with TRBD1. V shed 1 base and J 8 bases; nucleotides not matched to a gene: 10. Germline CDR1 LGHNA, CDR2 YSLEER. The CDR3 consists of 15 residues. DNA of the CDR3: TGCGCCAGCAGCCAAGCTCGACAGGGCGGGCGGGGCTACACCTTC. Translated: CASSQARQGGRGYTF.

This clone was seen a few times. The chain has TRBV30 and TRBJ1-5; no firm D call. Germline CDR1 GTSNPN, CDR2 SVGIG (reference sequence). This CDR3 contains 13 residues. The V gene lost 1 base and the J gene lost 4 bases, with 8 bases spanning the gap. The CDR3 sequence: CAWSGAPNQPQHF. In nucleotides, the CDR3 is TGTGCCTGGAGTGGGGCTCCGAATCAGCCCCAGCATTTT.

The chain joins TRBV19 to TRBJ2-5; 7 bases agree with TRBD1. The CDR3 has 14 amino acids. Per the germline V gene, CDR1 is LNHDA and CDR2 is SQIVND (reference sequence). V shed 6 bases, J shed 1 base, and the junction held 5 bases outside the gene matches. The CDR3 here is CASSRNRGQETQYF. The CDR3 bases are TGTGCCAGTAGCAGAAACAGGGGCCAAGAGACCCAGTACTTC.

The chain links TRBV7-8 to TRBJ2-1; no firm D call. Germline-derived CDR1 and CDR2 are SGHVS and FQNEAQ. The CDR3 has 11 amino acids. Between the trimmed V and J ends, which lost 5 bases and 10 bases, there was a span of 9 bases. CDR3 amino acids: CASSPRIEQFF. CDR3 coding DNA: TGTGCCAGCAGCCCGAGGATCGAGCAGTTCTTC.

V and J are TRBV27 and TRBJ1-4; D is unresolved. The CDR3 loop spans 15 amino acids. Deletions cut 4 bases from V and 4 bases from J, with 13 bases between. Per germline, CDR1 MNHEY and CDR2 SMNVEV (reference sequence). The CDR3 sequence is CASSSTREDNEKLFF. For the CDR3, the DNA is TGTGCCAGCAGTTCCACACGGGAGGATAATGAAAAACTGTTTTTT.

V usage is TRBV4-1 and J usage is TRBJ2-3; 16 bases agree with TRBD2. After removal of 1 base from V and 3 bases from J, the junction contained 10 bases not matched to a gene. CDR3 length equals 20 residues. Germline V gives CDR1 MGHRA, CDR2 YSYEKL. The CDR3 is CASSQALGTSGGARTDTQYF. CDR3 DNA: TGCGCCAGCAGCCAAGCGCTTGGGACTAGCGGGGGGGCCAGGACAGATACGCAGTATTTT.

This chain joins TRBV6-5 and TRBJ1-1; a weak D match, TRBD1 (6 bases). Germline V gene sequence: CDR1 MNHEY, CDR2 SVGAGI. V shed 2 bases and J shed 3 bases, with 16 bases lying between them. The CDR3 contains 16 residues. The CDR3 loop is CASSYALTGTYTEAFF. The CDR3 DNA sequence: TGTGCCAGCAGTTACGCCTTGACAGGCACCTACACTGAAGCTTTCTTT.

This chain uses TRBV9 with TRBJ2-2, with 9 bases aligning to TRBD1. Germline CDR1 SGDLS, CDR2 YYNGEE. The trim removed 4 bases at V and 6 bases at J, leaving 7 bases unmatched. There are 15 residues in the CDR3. The CDR3 DNA reads as TGTGCCAGCAGCCCCCGGACAGGGGATTCCGGGGAGCTGTTTTTT. Translating it yields CASSPRTGDSGELFF.

V is TRBV5-1 and J is TRBJ1-6; 8 nucleotides align to TRBD1. The CDR3 spans 15 residues. Germline V lookup: CDR1 SGHRS, CDR2 YFSETQ. The J segment lost 10 bases and the V segment lost 0 bases, leaving 6 bases of the junction unmatched. In DNA, the CDR3 is TGCGCCAGCAGCTTGGCTGGGACAGGAAGGTCACCCCTCCACTTT. Translated: CASSLAGTGRSPLHF.

The V and J genes are TRBV10-3 and TRBJ1-2, with a weak D call TRBD1 (5 bases). The ends were cut back, 10 bases at V and 6 bases at J, with 15 bases in the middle. The CDR3 has 12 residues. From germline, CDR1 is ENHRY and CDR2 SYGVKD. For the CDR3, the DNA is TGTGCCAGTCGACAGAACCCTAATGGCTACACCTTC. Translation gives CASRQNPNGYTF.

This clone was counted a single time. This CDR3 is CASNGQKITTNEKLFF. CDR3 nucleotide sequence: TGTGCCAGCAATGGACAGAAGATCACAACTAATGAAAAACTGTTTTTT. The chain links TRBV28 to TRBJ1-4; a possible D gene is TRBD1 (6 bases). The CDR3 covers 16 residues. Trimming removed 7 bases at V and 0 bases at J, with 15 bases between. Germline V CDR1 and CDR2: MDHEN, SYDVKM.

This chain connects TRBV27 to TRBJ1-5; 9 nucleotides agree with TRBD1. J gave up 3 bases and V 5 bases, and 17 bases lay outside the gene matches. This CDR3 contains 19 residues. CDR1 and CDR2 from the germline V gene are MNHEY and SMNVEV (reference sequence). The CDR3 spells CASSSAGTGYNPVNQPQHF. DNA for the CDR3: TGTGCCAGCAGTAGCGCCGGGACAGGGTACAACCCGGTCAATCAGCCCCAGCATTTT.

The chain uses TRBV2 and TRBJ2-1; D not resolved. V lost 4 bases and J lost 8, with 9 bases in between. This CDR3 contains 12 residues. CDR1 and CDR2 from the germline V gene are SNHLY and FYNNEI. CDR3 protein: CASSASGDEQFF. The CDR3 DNA reads as TGTGCCAGCAGTGCTAGTGGCGATGAGCAGTTCTTC.

V usage is TRBV30 and J usage is TRBJ1-2, with no clear D. Germline loops: CDR1 GTSNPN, CDR2 SVGIG (reference sequence). V lost 0 bases and J 2 bases, leaving 7 bases between the germline ends. The CDR3 extends over 13 amino acids. The CDR3 nucleotides read TGTGCCTGGAGTGTACGTGAGAACTATGGCTACACCTTC. It codes for CAWSVRENYGYTF.

The chain couples TRBV4-1 to TRBJ1-5; D is possibly TRBD1 (5 bases). This CDR3 spans 16 amino acids. With 0 bases removed from V and 6 bases from J, the gap between germline ends came to 15 bases. Germline loops: CDR1 MGHRA, CDR2 YSYEKL. The CDR3 protein is CASSQEGGATGQPQHF. The CDR3 nucleotides read TGCGCCAGCAGCCAAGAGGGAGGGGCCACCGGTCAGCCCCAGCATTTT.